A selection of T cell receptor beta chains follows, all from one sample in a study of long-term antiretroviral therapy in people with HIV. TCRdb keeps only in-frame clones here, not all; method: immunoSEQ multiplex PCR. Altogether 27,000 or so clones are present, roughly four fifths being singletons, with the ten largest covering less than 15%. The specimen comprised unsorted PBMCs, sampled 2.9 years after starting antiretroviral therapy. Receptors originate from a man aged 45 to 65 with HIV. Both conserved end residues are part of each CDR3. The D gene is left open where the match is weak. Expanded clones are given a class, and other clones once, few, many or no size at all.

>-|-|TRBV7-9|TRBJ2-2
TGTGCCAGCAGCTTAGCCGAGCCTCAGGGACTCTTTTTT
CASSLAEPQGLFF
>-|-|TRBV28|TRBJ2-1
TGTGCCAGCAGTCCTCGGACTAGGGGGATCGGGGGCCTCTTC
CASSPRTRGIGGLF
>TRBD1|few|TRBV11-2|TRBJ2-4
TGTGCCAGCAGCTTAGCAGGGACAGGGGAGAACTTC
CASSLAGTGENF
>TRBD2|-|TRBV7-9|TRBJ2-1
TGTGCCAGCAGCGGTAGCGGGGGCCATAACAATGAGCAGTTCTTC
CASSGSGGHNNEQFF
>-|-|TRBV7-9|TRBJ1-1
TGTGCCAGCAGGTCCGGGAACACTGAAGCTTTCTTT
CASRSGNTEAFF
>-|few|TRBV28|TRBJ1-5
TGTGCCAGCACCTTTTCCGGGGGGGGCAATCAGCCCCAGCATTTT
CASTFSGGGNQPQHF
>TRBD2|-|TRBV5-4|TRBJ2-5
TGTGCCAGCAGTCCAGGACTAGCGGGGGGACAAGAGACCCAGTACTTC
CASSPGLAGGQETQYF
>-|-|TRBV4-1|TRBJ1-2
TGCGCCAGCAGCCTTTTGGGAGGCTATGGCTACACCTTC
CASSLLGGYGYTF
>-|-|TRBV2|TRBJ1-2
TGTGCCAGCAGTGAGGAGTCGGGGAATGGCTACACCTTC
CASSEESGNGYTF
>TRBD2|-|TRBV11-3|TRBJ2-3
TGTGCCAGCAGCGGGGGGGTGTCAGATACGCAGTATTTT
CASSGGVSDTQYF
>TRBD1|once|TRBV7-8|TRBJ2-7
TGTGCCAGCAGCAGCCGGACAGGGGTAGCCTACGAGCAGTACTTC
CASSSRTGVAYEQYF
>-|-|TRBV7-2|TRBJ1-1
TGTGCCAGCAGCTTAGCTAGCTTCAACACTGAAGCTTTCTTT
CASSLASFNTEAFF
>-|-|TRBV6-1|TRBJ1-1
TGTGCCAGCAGTGACTTTCGAAATTGGGGGAACACTGAAGCTTTCTTT
CASSDFRNWGNTEAFF
>TRBD2|-|TRBV4-2|TRBJ2-3
TGTGCCAGCAGCCAAGCAGCGGCCCCTCGGGGGGGCACAGATACGCAGTATTTT
CASSQAAAPRGGTDTQYF
>-|few|TRBV6-1|TRBJ2-1
TGTGCCAGCAGTGCCATTCCCCTCCCCCGTTCTTACAATGAGCAGTTCTTC
CASSAIPLPRSYNEQFF
>-|once|TRBV28|TRBJ1-1
TGTGCCAGCAGTTTCCCCACCCAAAACACTGAAGCTTTCTTT
CASSFPTQNTEAFF
>-|-|TRBV2|TRBJ1-4
TGTGCCAGCAGTGACGGTAATGAAAAACTGTTTTTT
CASSDGNEKLFF
>-|-|TRBV6-5|TRBJ2-3
TGTGCCAGCAGTTACTCTGGTCGGGGTAGAGATACGCAGTATTTT
CASSYSGRGRDTQYF
>-|-|TRBV19|TRBJ1-6
TGTGCCAGTACCCTCAGGCAGGGTAATTCACCCCTCCACTTT
CASTLRQGNSPLHF
>-|once|TRBV20-1|TRBJ2-7
TGCAGTGCTAGTAAGGACCGAGAGCAGTACTTC
CSASKDREQYF
>TRBD1|-|TRBV9|TRBJ2-7
TGTGCCAGCAGCGTTTCAGACAGGGGATCCTACGAGCAGTACTTC
CASSVSDRGSYEQYF
>TRBD1|-|TRBV15|TRBJ1-5
TGTGCCACCAGCAGAGAGCCCCCAGGGGGAGAGCCCCAGCATTTT
CATSREPPGGEPQHF
>TRBD1|-|TRBV9|TRBJ1-2
TGTGCCAGCAGCGTAGAACCGGGACAGTTTAACTATGGCTACACCTTC
CASSVEPGQFNYGYTF
>TRBD1|few|TRBV28|TRBJ1-2
TGTGCCAGCAGTTTATCGACAGGGGGCGGCTACACCTTC
CASSLSTGGGYTF
>-|-|TRBV14|TRBJ1-1
TGTGCCAGCAGCCAAGTAGTGAACACTGAAGCTTTCTTT
CASSQVVNTEAFF
>TRBD2|once|TRBV29-1|TRBJ2-3
TGCAGCGTTGAAGATCGGTTGGGACTAGCGGGCCTCTACACAGATACGCAGTATTTT
CSVEDRLGLAGLYTDTQYF
>TRBD1|-|TRBV30|TRBJ2-3
TGTGCCTGGAGTGCATCCACAGGGGGACATAGCACAGATACGCAGTATTTT
CAWSASTGGHSTDTQYF
>TRBD1|-|TRBV7-2|TRBJ1-2
TGTGCCAGCAGCTGGGCCGGGACAGGGGGTAGTGGCTACACCTTC
CASSWAGTGGSGYTF